The 5 T cell receptor beta chains presented below share a single source sample, sequenced in a study of CD4 T cells in relation to SARS-CoV-2 and coronaviruses. The method was immunoSEQ multiplex PCR; TCRdb's version includes in-frame clones alone and lacks a portion of them. The data show about 56,000 clones, about 91% seen once. Sequencing input: naive CD4+ T cells from PBMCs. Subset noted: naive CD4+ T cells isolated by negative enrichment. The receptor source for this set is an adult with COVID-19.

The rearrangement joins TRBV28 to TRBJ2-7; D is uncertain. Germline CDR1 reads MDHEN; CDR2 reads SYDVKM. This CDR3 contains 14 residues. V lost 2 bases and J 3 bases, leaving 11 bases between the germline ends. The CDR3 region has the DNA TGTGCCAGCAGTTTACTAGGTGCATTCTACGAGCAGTACTTC. Translation: CASSLLGAFYEQYF.

The rearrangement joins TRBV27 to TRBJ2-2; D is unclear. The germline V gene has CDR1 MNHEY and CDR2 SMNVEV (reference sequence). The CDR3 runs 13 residues. V was pared by 6 bases and J by 7 bases, with 12 bases between. CDR3 residues: CASSPGWFGELFF. The CDR3, as DNA: TGTGCCAGCAGCCCGGGTTGGTTCGGGGAGCTGTTTTTT.

This CDR3 reads CASSLFKGRSNQPQHF. The CDR3 nucleotides read TGTGCCAGCAGTTTATTTAAGGGTAGGAGCAATCAGCCCCAGCATTTT. The chain is built from TRBV28 and TRBJ1-5; D ambiguous. V was cut by 1 base and J by 1 base, with 11 bases left in between. The CDR3 extends over 16 amino acids. Germline V CDR1 and CDR2: MDHEN, SYDVKM.

This rearrangement joins TRBV10-2 to TRBJ1-3; D gene ambiguous. Trimming pared 2 bases from V and 0 bases from J, leaving 5 bases between. The CDR3 has 14 amino acids. Germline CDR1 is WSHSY and CDR2 is SAAADI. DNA for the CDR3: TGCGCCAGCAGTGAGCCACACTCTGGAAACACCATATATTTT. This translates into CASSEPHSGNTIYF.

CDR3 bases: TGCGCCAGCAGCGATGGGACAGGGGCCGATACGCAGTATTTT. Its protein product is CASSDGTGADTQYF. This chain connects TRBV5-1 to TRBJ2-3; 10 bases align to TRBD1. The junction had 5 bases not matched to a gene; V was cut back by 4 bases and J by 6 bases. This CDR3 is 14 amino acids long. CDR1 is SGHRS, CDR2 YFSETQ, per germline.